Listed below are T cell receptor beta chains from one sample, sequenced in a study of blood T cell repertoires in COVID-19. Produced via immunoSEQ multiplex PCR; TCRdb's table is partial and in-frame only. The sample contains some 250,000 clones, approximately 90% of which appear only once. The sample consisted of PBMCs or T cells enriched from blood (not recorded which). The receptor set was obtained from a man aged 35 to 55 who had recovered from COVID-19. The CDR3 runs from the conserved cysteine through the conserved F or W. D genes are given only for firm matches. Some rows mark clone size as missing; the rest say once, few, many or name a class of expanded clone.

j_call d_call v_call clone_size cdr3_aa
TRBJ1-6 NA TRBV27 NA CASSPTGLRSPLHF
TRBJ2-5 TRBD1 TRBV5-4 once CASSTGDRGWIETQYF
TRBJ2-5 TRBD2 TRBV4-2 NA CASSQGGHSGVGETQYF
TRBJ1-1 NA TRBV5-6 NA CASGGTSNTEAFF
TRBJ2-6 NA TRBV11-2 few CASSPFGANVLTF
TRBJ2-3 TRBD2 TRBV7-3 once CASSSPLSGGADTQYF
TRBJ2-1 TRBD2 TRBV6-6 NA CASRNSGVIGDEQFF
TRBJ2-1 NA TRBV7-8 NA CASSLVEGTTYNEQFF
TRBJ2-7 TRBD2 TRBV7-2 once CASSLAGTSGVPYEQYF
TRBJ1-6 NA TRBV4-3 NA CASSQRGSYNSPLHF
TRBJ1-1 TRBD1 TRBV11-1 NA CASSQGTGGLNTEAFF
TRBJ1-2 NA TRBV11-3 few CASIRGYGRGRFYGYTF
TRBJ2-5 NA TRBV18 NA CASSPRSQETQYF
TRBJ2-3 NA TRBV7-9 NA CASSLELRRILGTDTQYF
TRBJ2-2 NA TRBV5-1 NA CASSDNQGSTGELFF
TRBJ1-2 TRBD1 TRBV28 NA CASSLLTGDRNGYTF
TRBJ2-7 TRBD2 TRBV6-5 NA CASSYGLAGQRDEQYF
TRBJ1-2 TRBD1 TRBV3-1/TRBV3-2 NA CASSQDRGQGIYGYTF
TRBJ1-5 TRBD1 TRBV4-1 NA CASSQATGGSAGQPQHF
TRBJ1-2 NA TRBV3-1/TRBV3-2 NA CASSQDRRAGRYNYGYTF
TRBJ2-3 NA TRBV7-9 NA CATTDQGTDTQYF
TRBJ1-2 TRBD1 TRBV27 NA CASSQTHDRVKGYTF
TRBJ1-6 NA TRBV18 NA CASSASGGSQSPLHF
TRBJ2-7 TRBD1 TRBV4-3 NA CASSQSGTGSHEQYF
TRBJ1-6 NA TRBV16 NA CASSQRGALANSPLHF
TRBJ2-7 TRBD2 TRBV6-4 once CASSVLAGGSYEQYF
TRBJ2-1 TRBD1 TRBV24-1 NA CATSALGQGAGSYNEQFF
TRBJ1-4 NA TRBV28 NA CASSPPRGKLFF
TRBJ1-5 TRBD1 TRBV27 NA CASMKGAHDSNQPQHF
TRBJ1-1 TRBD1 TRBV3-1/TRBV3-2 NA CASSRWDRDEAFF
TRBJ2-3 TRBD2 TRBV4-2 NA CASSPGGGGGYTDTQYF
TRBJ2-1 NA TRBV3-1/TRBV3-2 NA CASSLRTQNEQFF
TRBJ2-7 TRBD2 TRBV20-1 NA CSASGPGLAVYEQYF
TRBJ2-3 TRBD1 TRBV11-2 NA CASSANRGVTDTQYF
TRBJ2-7 TRBD2 TRBV7-8 NA CASSPRTSGKKEQYF
TRBJ2-1 TRBD1 TRBV12-3/TRBV12-4 NA CASRTGHNEQFF
TRBJ2-3 NA TRBV5-6 NA CASSLGREYADTQYF
TRBJ2-1 TRBD1 TRBV19 NA CASGDRGHNEQFF
TRBJ2-3 NA TRBV2 NA CASSEAVRTGGYF
TRBJ2-1 TRBD2 TRBV6-2/TRBV6-3 NA CASSYSKLAGVLPNYNEQFF
TRBJ1-5 TRBD1 TRBV18 NA CASSPGTGSNQPQHF
TRBJ1-1 NA TRBV5-1 few CASSSRFEGPNTEAFF
TRBJ2-3 NA TRBV10-1 NA CASSESDSGSTDTQYF
TRBJ1-2 NA TRBV11-2 NA CASSQNSGKRYGYTF
TRBJ1-2 TRBD1 TRBV2 NA CASSEAGQDLNYGYTF
TRBJ2-5 TRBD2 TRBV10-2 NA CASSDRASGGQETQYF
TRBJ1-4 NA TRBV9 NA CASNPGVGNEKLFF
TRBJ1-3 NA TRBV6-1 NA CASSESLYGGLGNTIYF
TRBJ2-3 TRBD2 TRBV2 NA CASLPGTTTDTQYF
TRBJ1-1 NA TRBV28 NA CASSAPSKNTEAFF
TRBJ1-5 NA TRBV19 NA CATKVGTISNQPQHF
TRBJ1-5 TRBD1 TRBV6-6 NA CASRGQGDNQPQHF
TRBJ1-2 NA TRBV5-1 NA CASSFADNYGYTF
TRBJ2-5 NA TRBV18 NA CASSPSGTFGTQYF
TRBJ1-2 TRBD1 TRBV15 NA CATNTTAGQGENYGYTF